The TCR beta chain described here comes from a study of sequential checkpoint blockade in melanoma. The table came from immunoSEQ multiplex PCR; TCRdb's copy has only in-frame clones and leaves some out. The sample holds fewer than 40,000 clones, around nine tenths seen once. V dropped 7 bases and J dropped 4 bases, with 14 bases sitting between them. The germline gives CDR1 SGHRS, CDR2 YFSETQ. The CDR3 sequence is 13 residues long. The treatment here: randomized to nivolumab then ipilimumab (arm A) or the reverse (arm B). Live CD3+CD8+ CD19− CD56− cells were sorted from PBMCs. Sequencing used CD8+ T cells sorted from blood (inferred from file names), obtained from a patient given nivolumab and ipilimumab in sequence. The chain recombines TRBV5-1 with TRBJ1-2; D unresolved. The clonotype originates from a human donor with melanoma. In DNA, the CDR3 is TGCGCCAGCTCCTGGGCCAGTCGCTATGGCTACACCTTC. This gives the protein CASSWASRYGYTF.